Each of the 19 T cell receptor beta chains below was sequenced from the same sample in a study of T cells in localized non-small cell lung cancer. The protocol was immunoSEQ multiplex PCR, while the TCRdb copy is restricted to in-frame clones and leaves out a portion. The table shows over a thousand clones, with approximately 25% occurring only once. Specimen: normal lung tissue next to the tumor, collected before any cancer treatment. The receptors shown here come from a male donor older than 55 with stage I lung adenocarcinoma.

The sample holds a few counts of this clone. J is TRBJ1-2 and V is TRBV9; 8 positions match TRBD1. The germline V gene has CDR1 SGDLS and CDR2 YYNGEE. This CDR3 contains 14 residues. V lost 3 bases and J lost 10; bases outside the gene matches: 11. CDR3 protein: CASSGDRSPTDYTF. The CDR3 coding sequence is TGTGCCAGCAGCGGGGACAGGAGTCCTACTGACTACACCTTC.

In its sample, this clone was seen a few times. V gene TRBV11-3 combines with J gene TRBJ1-5; TRBD1 matches at 7 bases. V trimming: 7 bases; J trimming: 4 bases; junction bases outside the gene matches: 7. CDR3 length: 14 amino acids. Germline assignment: CDR1 SGHNT and CDR2 YENEEA. CDR3 residues: CASKETGANQPQHF. The CDR3, as DNA: TGTGCCAGCAAAGAAACAGGGGCGAATCAGCCCCAGCATTTT.

The chain combines TRBV29-1 with TRBJ2-1; TRBD1 agrees at 8 bases. The germline CDR1 and CDR2 sequences are SQVTM and ANQGSEA. The length of the CDR3 is 16 residues. V lost 1 base to trimming and J lost 0 bases; unmatched junction nucleotides: 5. The DNA for the CDR3 is TGCAGCGTTGAAGCCCAGGACAGGGCCTCCTACAATGAGCAGTTCTTC. Amino acids: CSVEAQDRASYNEQFF.

There are a few counts of this clone. The chain uses TRBV12-5 and TRBJ2-7; D gene ambiguous. This CDR3 contains 12 residues. V was pared by 2 bases and J by 5 bases, with 7 bases between. Looked up from germline, CDR1 is LGHNT and CDR2 is FRNRAP. CDR3 nucleotide sequence: TGTGCTAGTGGTTTGTGGGGTCACGAGCAGTACTTC. Its translation is CASGLWGHEQYF.

This clone was counted once. This chain links TRBV29-1 with TRBJ2-5, with 11 bases fitting TRBD2. CDR1 SQVTM and CDR2 ANQGSEA come from the germline V gene. The V gene end was trimmed by 7 bases and the J gene end by 0 bases; junction bases not matched to a gene: 4. The CDR3 contains 14 residues. This chain's CDR3 is CSAGLADHQETQYF. DNA for the CDR3: TGCAGCGCGGGACTAGCGGACCACCAAGAGACCCAGTACTTC.

This chain joins TRBV11-3 and TRBJ1-1, with D uncertain. CDR3 length: 15 residues. Germline CDR1 reads SGHNT; CDR2 reads YENEEA. V lost 3 bases and J lost 0, with 11 bases in between. The CDR3, as DNA: TGTGCCAGCAGCTTGGTACCAGAGCTGAACACTGAAGCTTTCTTT. Amino acid sequence: CASSLVPELNTEAFF. Combining the CDR3 with reference TRBV11-3 and TRBJ1-1 gives the whole variable domain EAGVVQSPRYKIIEKKQPVAFWCNPISGHNTLYWYLQNLGQGPELLIRYENEEAVDDSQLPKDRFSAERLKGVDSTLKIQPAELGDSAVYLCASSLVPELNTEAFFGQGTRLTVV.

J is TRBJ1-1 and V is TRBV11-3; D remains unclear. The CDR3 sequence is 18 residues long. Per the germline V gene, CDR1 is SGHNT and CDR2 is YENEEA. The V end lost 0 bases, the J end lost 1 base, and 18 bases lay between the germline ends. CDR3 coding DNA: TGTGCCAGCAGCTTAGAGGGTAGGGCGGCGCGATGGAACACTGAAGCTTTCTTT. Residues: CASSLEGRAARWNTEAFF.

The chain is built from TRBV5-1 and TRBJ1-3, with 8 bases aligning to TRBD1. V was pared by 4 bases and J by 3 bases, with 6 bases of the junction left unmatched. The CDR3 totals 15 residues. Germline CDR1 SGHRS, CDR2 YFSETQ. CDR3 residues: CASSPTGEVGNTIYF. In DNA, the CDR3 is TGCGCCAGCAGCCCGACAGGGGAGGTTGGAAACACCATATATTTT.

This clone was seen more than once but under ten times. CDR3 sequence: CASSQDGQGASEKLFF. In nucleotides, the CDR3 is TGTGCCAGCTCCCAGGACGGGCAGGGAGCGAGTGAAAAACTGTTTTTT. The chain uses TRBV18 and TRBJ1-4; tentative D call: TRBD1 (5 bases). V gave up 6 bases and J gave up 7 bases, with 21 bases separating them. The CDR3 contains 16 residues. The germline V gene encodes CDR1 KGHSH and CDR2 LQKENI. The complete variable domain, with remaining parts taken from reference TRBV18 and TRBJ1-4, reads NAGVMQNPRHLVRRRGQEARLRCSPMKGHSHVYWYRQLPEEGLKFMVYLQKENIIDESGMPKERFSAEFPKEGPSILRIQQVVRGDSAAYFCASSQDGQGASEKLFFGSGTQLSVL.

The J gene is TRBJ2-7, the V gene TRBV19; possibly TRBD2 for D (6 bases). Germline V CDR1 and CDR2: LNHDA, SQIVND (reference sequence). The V gene lost 9 bases and the J gene lost 6 bases, with 21 bases spanning the gap. The CDR3 loop spans 14 amino acids. This chain's CDR3 is CASAGGAREVEQYF. CDR3 coding DNA: TGTGCCAGCGCCGGCGGGGCTAGGGAAGTCGAGCAGTACTTC.

This clone is termed large. This rearrangement joins TRBV19 to TRBJ2-2, with TRBD1 matching over 7 bases. Per germline, CDR1 LNHDA and CDR2 SQIVND (reference sequence). The CDR3 totals 17 residues. V shed 2 bases and J 4 bases; nucleotides not matched to a gene: 10. CDR3 region: CASSISPGQWSTGELFF. The CDR3 DNA reads as TGTGCCAGTAGTATATCCCCGGGACAGTGGAGCACCGGGGAGCTGTTTTTT.

The chain joins TRBV19 to TRBJ1-2, with 8 bases aligning to TRBD1. Germline lookup yields CDR1 LNHDA and CDR2 SQIVND (reference sequence). The CDR3 consists of 15 residues. V shed 4 bases, J shed 6 bases, and the junction held 10 bases outside the gene matches. CDR3 in DNA: TGTGCCAGTAGTAATTCACAGGGGGTAAGGAATGGCTACACCTTC. This codes for CASSNSQGVRNGYTF. The variable domain in full, completed from reference TRBV19 and TRBJ1-2, reads DGGITQSPKYLFRKEGQNVTLSCEQNLNHDAMYWYRQDPGQGLRLIYYSQIVNDFQKGDIAEGYSVSREKKESFPLTVTSAQKNPTAFYLCASSNSQGVRNGYTFGSGTRLTVV.

Only a few counts were recorded for this clone. The rearrangement links TRBV11-3 to TRBJ2-2, with D tentatively TRBD1 or TRBD2 (6 bases each). Germline V lookup: CDR1 SGHNT, CDR2 YENEEA. Trimming cost V 0 bases and J 11 bases, with 13 bases left between them. The CDR3 length is 14 residues. CDR3 residues: CASSLDGGRGELFF. The CDR3 DNA follows: TGTGCCAGCAGCTTAGACGGGGGCAGAGGCGAGCTGTTTTTT.

This clone was seen a handful of times. Germline is not matched at one junction end, which may reflect a read error. The chain carries TRBV7-7 and TRBJ2-5, with D maybe TRBD2 (6 bases). This CDR3 is built from 14 residues. Germline assignment: CDR1 SSHAT and CDR2 FNYEAQ (reference sequence). DNA of the CDR3: TGTGCTAGCAGCCTCGTAGCGGAACAAGAGACCCAGTACTTC. It is translated as CASSLVAEQETQYF.

The chain carries TRBV28 and TRBJ1-2; D uncertain. Trimming took off 6 bases at V and 8 bases at J, with 16 bases between the two ends. This CDR3 is 13 amino acids long. Germline V gene lookup returns CDR1 MDHEN and CDR2 SYDVKM. CDR3 in amino acids: CASSPGRIKGYTF. CDR3 in DNA: TGTGCCAGCAGCCCCGGACGGATTAAGGGCTACACCTTC.

This clone has more than one count but fewer than ten. The V call is TRBV28, the J call TRBJ1-5, with D hard to call. The CDR3 runs 15 residues. V was pared by 5 bases and J by 3 bases, with 14 bases between. CDR1 is MDHEN and CDR2 is SYDVKM in the germline V gene. CDR3 sequence (DNA): TGTGCCAGCAGTCACGGAAGGCAAATCAATCAGCCCCAGCATTTT. Encoded protein: CASSHGRQINQPQHF.

The gene calls are TRBV9 and TRBJ1-1, with unresolved D. The V gene's germline CDR1 is SGDLS and CDR2 YYNGEE. The V and J ends lost 3 bases and 4 bases respectively, with 13 bases between them. CDR3 length equals 14 residues. The CDR3 reads CASSGELGSTEAFF. The CDR3 nucleotides are TGTGCCAGCAGCGGGGAACTAGGGAGCACTGAAGCTTTCTTT.

This clone was seen more than once but under ten times. The CDR3 loop is CASSTPTPGREKLFF. The CDR3 region has the DNA TGTGCCAGCAGTACCCCGACCCCCGGGCGGGAAAAACTGTTTTTT. The chain uses TRBV28 and TRBJ1-4; D unclear. With 5 bases removed from V and 8 bases from J, the gap between germline ends came to 18 bases. The CDR3 extends over 15 amino acids. Germline-derived CDR1 and CDR2 are MDHEN and SYDVKM.

The rearrangement joins TRBV19 to TRBJ2-1; a possible D gene is TRBD2 (6 bases). Germline assignment: CDR1 LNHDA and CDR2 SQIVND (reference sequence). The V gene lost 6 bases and the J gene lost 5 bases, with 11 bases spanning the gap. The CDR3 length is 13 residues. Here the CDR3 reads CASRRDGHNEQFF. In DNA, the CDR3 is TGTGCCAGTAGGCGGGACGGTCACAATGAGCAGTTCTTC.